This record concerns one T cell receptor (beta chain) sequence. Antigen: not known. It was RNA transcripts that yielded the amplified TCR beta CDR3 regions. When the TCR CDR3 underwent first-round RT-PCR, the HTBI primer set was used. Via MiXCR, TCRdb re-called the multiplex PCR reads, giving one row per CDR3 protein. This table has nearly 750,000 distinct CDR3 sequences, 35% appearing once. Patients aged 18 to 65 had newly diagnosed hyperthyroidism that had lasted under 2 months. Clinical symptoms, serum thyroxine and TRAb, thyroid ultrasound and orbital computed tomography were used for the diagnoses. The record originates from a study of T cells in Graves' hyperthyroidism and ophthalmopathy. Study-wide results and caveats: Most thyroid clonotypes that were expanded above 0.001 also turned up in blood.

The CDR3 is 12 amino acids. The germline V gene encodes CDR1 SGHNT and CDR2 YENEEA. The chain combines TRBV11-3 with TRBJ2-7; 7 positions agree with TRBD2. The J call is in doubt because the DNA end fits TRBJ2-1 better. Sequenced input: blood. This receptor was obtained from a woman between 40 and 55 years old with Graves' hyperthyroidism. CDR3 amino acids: CASSLDGGEQFF. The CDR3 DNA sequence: TGTGCCAGCAGCTTAGACGGGGGGGAGCAGTTCTTC.